These T cell receptor beta chains were read from a single sample in a study of blood T cells in healthy people across ages. Using its own MiXCR run on the 5' RACE reads, TCRdb lists one record per CDR3 protein. The table lists hundreds of thousands of distinct CDR3 sequences, about 34% of them singletons, with about 16% in the top ten. The source material was blood. The receptors here all came from a woman aged 80 or over in good health. CDR3s include the opening cysteine and the closing phenylalanine or tryptophan. The D gene is left open where the match is weak. Clone size is given for some rows only: seen once, a few or many times, or a class if the clone is expanded.

j_gene: TRBJ2-7
v_gene: TRBV20-1
d_gene: TRBD1
abundance: many
CDR3nt: TGCAGTGCTAGACTGCCGGGACAGGGTTCCGAGCAGTACTTC
CDR3aa: CSARLPGQGSEQYF

j_gene: TRBJ2-5
v_gene: TRBV9
d_gene: TRBD1
abundance: few
CDR3nt: TGTGCCAGCAGCGTAGAACAGGGGTGGGGGACCCAGTACTTC
CDR3aa: CASSVEQGWGTQYF

j_gene: TRBJ2-1
v_gene: TRBV20-1
d_gene: TRBD2
abundance: few
CDR3nt: TGCAGTGCTAGTAGCGGGGGGTTCTCCTACAATGAGCAGTTCTTC
CDR3aa: CSASSGGFSYNEQFF

j_gene: TRBJ2-7
v_gene: TRBV20-1
d_gene: -
abundance: -
CDR3nt: TGCAGTGCTAGATACAAAAACTACGAGCAGTACTTC
CDR3aa: CSARYKNYEQYF

j_gene: TRBJ1-1
v_gene: TRBV5-1
d_gene: -
abundance: -
CDR3nt: TGCGCCAGCAGCTTGGTAGGGGGAAGGTCCACTGAAGCTTTCTTT
CDR3aa: CASSLVGGRSTEAFF

j_gene: TRBJ2-5
v_gene: TRBV19
d_gene: TRBD1
abundance: few
CDR3nt: TGTGCCAGTAGTACCCCTTCGACAGGGGGCGGTGAGACCCAGTACTTC
CDR3aa: CASSTPSTGGGETQYF

j_gene: TRBJ2-5
v_gene: TRBV29-1
d_gene: TRBD2
abundance: -
CDR3nt: TGCAGCGTTGCGGGACTAGCGGGAGGACAAGAGACCCAGTACTTC
CDR3aa: CSVAGLAGGQETQYF

j_gene: TRBJ1-4
v_gene: TRBV6-6
d_gene: TRBD1
abundance: -
CDR3nt: TGTGCCAGCAGTCAACAGGGGAGGGACGAAAAACTGTTTTTT
CDR3aa: CASSQQGRDEKLFF

j_gene: TRBJ2-5
v_gene: TRBV2
d_gene: -
abundance: -
CDR3nt: TGTGCCAACAGTGCGAAAGAGACCCAGTACTTC
CDR3aa: CANSAKETQYF

j_gene: TRBJ2-5
v_gene: TRBV6-1
d_gene: -
abundance: many
CDR3nt: TGTGCCAGCAGTGAAATTGGGGGATCGGAGACCCAGTACTTC
CDR3aa: CASSEIGGSETQYF

j_gene: TRBJ2-3
v_gene: TRBV5-6
d_gene: -
abundance: many
CDR3nt: TGTGCCAGCAGCTCGCTGTCTAGTAGGGGGAAACTCACAGATACGCAGTATTTT
CDR3aa: CASSSLSSRGKLTDTQYF

j_gene: TRBJ2-6
v_gene: TRBV5-6
d_gene: -
abundance: many
CDR3nt: TGTGCCAGCAGCTACGATCCACCTGGGGCCAACGTCCTGACTTTC
CDR3aa: CASSYDPPGANVLTF

j_gene: TRBJ2-1
v_gene: TRBV11-1
d_gene: -
abundance: -
CDR3nt: TGTGCCAGCAGCTTAGACTCTGGACAAGACCACAATGAGCAGTTCTTC
CDR3aa: CASSLDSGQDHNEQFF

j_gene: TRBJ2-7
v_gene: TRBV7-9
d_gene: -
abundance: few
CDR3nt: TGTGCCAGCAGCTCCGGGCCGCCCTACGAGCAGTACTTC
CDR3aa: CASSSGPPYEQYF

j_gene: TRBJ1-1
v_gene: TRBV6-5
d_gene: -
abundance: many
CDR3nt: TGTGCCAGCAGTGACCGTTCCAGGGGCCTCACTGAAGCTTTCTTT
CDR3aa: CASSDRSRGLTEAFF

j_gene: TRBJ2-7
v_gene: TRBV2
d_gene: TRBD1
abundance: once
CDR3nt: TGTGCCAGCAATGAGGGGACAGGGCGTCACGAGCAGTACTTC
CDR3aa: CASNEGTGRHEQYF

j_gene: TRBJ1-5
v_gene: TRBV2
d_gene: -
abundance: few
CDR3nt: TGTGCCAGCAGTGTAGACAGGAATCAGCCCCAGCATTTT
CDR3aa: CASSVDRNQPQHF

j_gene: TRBJ2-7
v_gene: TRBV12-3/TRBV12-4
d_gene: TRBD1
abundance: many
CDR3nt: TGTGCCAGCACCTCCATTGGGGGACAGGGGGCGCAGAGGCAGTACTTC
CDR3aa: CASTSIGGQGAQRQYF

j_gene: TRBJ1-1
v_gene: TRBV18
d_gene: TRBD1
abundance: -
CDR3nt: TGTGCCAGCTCACAGCGACAGGGTGGCACTGAAGCTTTCTTT
CDR3aa: CASSQRQGGTEAFF

j_gene: TRBJ2-3
v_gene: TRBV6-1
d_gene: TRBD2
abundance: -
CDR3nt: TGTGCCACCCCTGAGCGGGGGGGCCCAGATACGCAGTATTTT
CDR3aa: CATPERGGPDTQYF